One T cell receptor (beta chain) is described in this entry. CDR1 and CDR2 from the germline V gene are SSHAT and FNYEAQ (reference sequence). This CDR3 comprises 15 residues. Trimming cost V 5 bases and J 6 bases; bases outside gene matches: 8. The repertoire was sequenced with immunoSEQ multiplex PCR; TCRdb's copy has only in-frame clones and lacks some. Here the sample spans around 620,000 clones, 80% to 90% being singletons. These data belong to a study of blood T cell repertoires in COVID-19. This sequence joins TRBV7-7 and TRBJ2-2, with 8 bases matching TRBD1. This receptor was taken from a young woman with acute or convalescent COVID-19. Sequencing was done on a sample of peripheral blood. CDR3 in amino acids: CASSPPGQAPGELFF. CDR3 in DNA: TGTGCCAGCAGCCCGCCGGGACAGGCCCCCGGGGAGCTGTTTTTT.